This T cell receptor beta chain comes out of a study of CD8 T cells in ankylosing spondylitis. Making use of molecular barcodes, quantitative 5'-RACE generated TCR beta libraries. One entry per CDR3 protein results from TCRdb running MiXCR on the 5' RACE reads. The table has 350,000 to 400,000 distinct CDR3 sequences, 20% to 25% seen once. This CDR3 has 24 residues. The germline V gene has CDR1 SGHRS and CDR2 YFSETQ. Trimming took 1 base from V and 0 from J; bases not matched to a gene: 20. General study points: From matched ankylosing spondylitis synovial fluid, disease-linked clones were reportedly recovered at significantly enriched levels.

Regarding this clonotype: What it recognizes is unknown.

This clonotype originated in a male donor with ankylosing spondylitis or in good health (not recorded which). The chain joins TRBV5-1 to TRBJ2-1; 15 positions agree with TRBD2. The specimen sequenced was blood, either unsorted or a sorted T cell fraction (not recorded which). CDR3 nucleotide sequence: TGCGCCAGCAGCTTGCCCGCCGGGACTAGCGGGGGGACAGACTCCCACTTCTCCTACAATGAGCAGTTCTTC. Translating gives CASSLPAGTSGGTDSHFSYNEQFF.